A selection of T cell receptor beta chains follows, all from one sample in a study of early T cells in non-severe SARS-CoV-2 infection. Each CDR3 protein gets one entry after TCRdb re-called the 5' RACE reads with MiXCR. Here the sample spans about 60,000 distinct CDR3 sequences, around 12% being singletons. Sequences were obtained from whole blood. Receptors originate from an adult who was a healthcare worker with PCR-confirmed SARS-CoV-2 infection or an uninfected control (not recorded which). The CDR3 runs from the conserved cysteine through the conserved F or W.

v_gene	j_gene	CDR3aa
TRBV7-2	TRBJ2-7	CASSTAGVEQRRYEQYF
TRBV20-1	TRBJ2-1	CSAQSSGNTYNEQFF
TRBV7-2	TRBJ2-1	CASSYSKVGGPYNEQFF
TRBV6-5	TRBJ2-2	CASSRVRSGGPNTGELFF
TRBV7-2	TRBJ1-4	CASSHGDTTNEKLFF
TRBV7-2	TRBJ2-7	CASSLVAGVYEQYF
TRBV13	TRBJ1-4	CASSPGQGAGNEKLFF
TRBV20-1	TRBJ2-1	CSARVSGRADEQFF
TRBV19	TRBJ2-7	CASKNSGTGSGYEQYF
TRBV3-1	TRBJ2-6	CASSGFSGANVLTF
TRBV24-1	TRBJ2-2	CATSLDTGELFF
TRBV12-3/TRBV12-4	TRBJ2-3	CASSIGRSDTQYF
TRBV11-2	TRBJ2-3	CASSRPAMLDTQYF
TRBV2	TRBJ2-3	CASTADRSTDTQYF
TRBV4-1	TRBJ1-1	CASSLAGTRGRGTEAFF
TRBV15	TRBJ2-6	CATSRVATGANVLTF
TRBV6-4	TRBJ1-2	CASSDSSPGKGYGYTF
TRBV20-1	TRBJ1-5	CSAREIARAGNQPQHF
TRBV7-2	TRBJ1-5	CASSFEGLKPQHF
TRBV7-2	TRBJ1-6	CASSLDPGGSPLHF
TRBV9	TRBJ2-5	CASSVEPSGQETQYF
TRBV24-1	TRBJ2-7	CATSDSGRAEQYF
TRBV5-4	TRBJ2-1	CASSARDRGAEEQFF
TRBV10-2	TRBJ2-7	CASSSGQHYEQYF
TRBV7-3	TRBJ2-5	CASSSQAGQETQYF
TRBV9	TRBJ2-7	CASNFGAGETEQYF
TRBV20-1	TRBJ2-3	CSAITSATDTQYF
TRBV19	TRBJ2-2	CASSPSGAGTGELFF